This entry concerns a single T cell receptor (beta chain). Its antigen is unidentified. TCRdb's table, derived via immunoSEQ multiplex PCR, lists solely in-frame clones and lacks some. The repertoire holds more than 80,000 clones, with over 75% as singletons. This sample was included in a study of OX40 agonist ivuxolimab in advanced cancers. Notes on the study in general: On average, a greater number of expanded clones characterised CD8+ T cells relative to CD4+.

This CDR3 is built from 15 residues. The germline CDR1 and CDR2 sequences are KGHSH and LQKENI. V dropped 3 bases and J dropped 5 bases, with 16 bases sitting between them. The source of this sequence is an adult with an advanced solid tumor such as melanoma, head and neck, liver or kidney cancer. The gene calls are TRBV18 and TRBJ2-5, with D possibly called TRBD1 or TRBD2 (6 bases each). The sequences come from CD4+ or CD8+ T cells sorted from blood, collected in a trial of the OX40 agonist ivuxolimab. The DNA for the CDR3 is TGTGCCAGCTCACCCGACAGGACCGCGGGGGAGACCCAGTACTTC. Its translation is CASSPDRTAGETQYF.